The clone carrying this T cell receptor beta chain was picked up many times. Its antigen is still unknown. This record comes from a study of Graves' ophthalmopathy and Graves' hyperthyroidism. Study results and limitations: For separating ophthalmopathy from stable hyperthyroidism, a 13-signature model gave around 86% sensitivity and approximately 80% specificity.

Beta-chain TCR CDR3 regions were amplified from RNA transcripts. Following a first-round RT-PCR that used HTBI primers, a second-round multiplex PCR was carried out. A single record per CDR3 protein comes from TCRdb applying MiXCR to the multiplex PCR reads. The profile shows some 350,000 distinct CDR3 sequences, 17% of them singletons. Trimming left V 3 bases short and J 14 bases short, with 18 bases between. This CDR3 comprises 13 residues. Participants with hyperthyroidism, aged 18 to 65, were newly diagnosed with under 2 months' duration. Exclusion covered patients with other autoimmune diseases or uncontrolled infections (as well as pregnancy or lactation). It was on clinical symptoms, serum thyroxine, TRAb, thyroid ultrasound and orbital computed tomography that diagnosis relied.

The chain joins TRBV12-3 or TRBV12-4 to TRBJ2-3, with D unresolved. Sequencing was carried out using peripheral blood. The clonotype was recovered from an adult woman with stable Graves' hyperthyroidism. The CDR3 DNA reads as TGTGCCAGCAGTTTTTTCGGATCCGCCACTCGGTATTTT. Translation gives CASSFFGSATRYF.